This TCR beta chain comes out of a study of OX40 agonist ivuxolimab in advanced cancers. Across the whole study: Dose-escalation patients suffered from hepatocellular carcinoma, melanoma, renal cell or head and neck cancer.

Sequenced by immunoSEQ multiplex PCR; TCRdb stores in-frame clones only, minus some. The sample carries tens of thousands of clones, around 83% recorded once. A single count supports this clone. Germline CDR1 reads SQVTM; CDR2 reads ANQGSEA. This CDR3 contains 12 residues. Losses at the gene ends were 7 bases for V and 5 bases for J; bases not matched to a gene: 8. The sequence was obtained from an adult with an advanced solid tumor such as melanoma, head and neck, liver or kidney cancer. The chain employs TRBV29-1 and TRBJ2-7; 7 nucleotides align to TRBD1. Sequencing used CD4+ or CD8+ T cells sorted from blood, obtained in a trial of the OX40 agonist ivuxolimab. CDR3 sequence: CSATPQGHEQYF. For the CDR3, the DNA is TGCAGCGCAACGCCACAGGGGCACGAGCAGTACTTC.